These 28 T cell receptor beta chains were sequenced from one sample in a study of blood T cell repertoires in COVID-19. The repertoire was sequenced with immunoSEQ multiplex PCR; TCRdb's copy has only in-frame clones and lacks some. The profile shows about 300,000 clones, 88% of them singletons. The sample consisted of peripheral blood. The receptors derive from a woman aged 25 to 45 with COVID-19, enrolled during active disease.

The sample holds a few counts of this clone. In nucleotides, the CDR3 is TGTGCCAGCAGCTTGGGACAGGAAACTCTCCCCTACGAGCAGTACGTC. Translating it yields CASSLGQETLPYEQYV. This chain links TRBV5-6 with TRBJ2-7, with a weak D call TRBD1 (6 bases). The germline gives CDR1 SGHDT, CDR2 YYEEEE. The CDR3 has 16 residues. The ends were cut back, 0 bases at V and 2 bases at J, with 15 bases in the middle.

The J gene is TRBJ1-5, the V gene TRBV20-1; no firm D call. Germline V lookup: CDR1 DFQATT, CDR2 SNEGSKA (reference sequence). The CDR3 has 14 residues. Trimming pared 3 bases from V and 6 bases from J, leaving 15 bases between. In nucleotides, the CDR3 is TGCAGTGCTAGTCCCCGGGAGATGAGTCAGCCCCAGCATTTT. Translated: CSASPREMSQPQHF.

The chain employs TRBV19 and TRBJ2-1, with 7 bases aligning to TRBD1. In germline, CDR1 is LNHDA, CDR2 SQIVND (reference sequence). The CDR3 runs 14 residues. Losses at the gene ends were 7 bases for V and 4 bases for J; bases not matched to a gene: 7. CDR3 in amino acids: CASTPGQQYNEQFF. DNA of the CDR3: TGTGCCAGTACCCCGGGACAGCAATACAATGAGCAGTTCTTC. The whole variable domain, filled in from reference TRBV19 and TRBJ2-1, reads DGGITQSPKYLFRKEGQNVTLSCEQNLNHDAMYWYRQDPGQGLRLIYYSQIVNDFQKGDIAEGYSVSREKKESFPLTVTSAQKNPTAFYLCASTPGQQYNEQFFGPGTRLTVL.

Only one count was recorded for this clone. The chain combines TRBV19 with TRBJ1-5; D might be TRBD1 (6 bases). The CDR3 covers 12 residues. CDR1 is LNHDA, CDR2 SQIVND, per germline (reference sequence). The V end was cut by 8 bases, the J end by 4 bases, with 9 bases between. The CDR3 loop reads CASQRGNQPQHF. CDR3 nucleotides: TGTGCCAGTCAAAGGGGGAATCAGCCCCAGCATTTT.

J is TRBJ2-7 and V is TRBV10-3, with a possible D match to TRBD2 (6 bases). V lost 3 bases to trimming and J lost 4 bases, with 16 bases between them. Germline loops: CDR1 ENHRY, CDR2 SYGVKD. This CDR3 contains 15 residues. The CDR3 region is CAISDPGGEKYEQYV. The CDR3 DNA follows: TGTGCCATCAGTGATCCGGGCGGGGAAAAATACGAGCAGTACGTC.

The gene calls are TRBV5-5 and TRBJ1-1, with 9 bases identical to TRBD1. The V segment lost 4 bases and the J segment 8 bases; nucleotides outside the gene matches: 15. The CDR3 sequence is 16 residues long. CDR1 SGHKS and CDR2 YYEKEE come from the germline V gene (reference sequence). The CDR3 region has the DNA TGTGCCAGCAGCCAAGATCCCGGGACAGGGCGCGGGGAAGCTTTCTTT. Translated: CASSQDPGTGRGEAFF.

The rearrangement joins TRBV12-3 or TRBV12-4 to TRBJ2-1; D is perhaps TRBD1 (5 bases). Trimming took 7 bases from V and 10 from J, leaving 14 bases between them. CDR3 size: 12 residues. The CDR3 reads CASTYTGAEQFF. The DNA of the CDR3 is TGTGCCAGCACCTATACAGGAGCCGAGCAGTTCTTC.

Here the CDR3 reads CASSLVAGEDTDTQYF. The CDR3 nucleotides read TGTGCCAGCAGTTTAGTGGCAGGGGAAGACACAGATACGCAGTATTTT. The chain has TRBV27 and TRBJ2-3; the D gene is possibly TRBD1 (6 bases). V was pared by 2 bases and J by 2 bases, with 14 bases between. The CDR3 is 16 amino acids. Germline V lookup: CDR1 MNHEY, CDR2 SMNVEV (reference sequence).

This sequence joins TRBV6-5 and TRBJ2-7; a possible D gene is TRBD2 (6 bases). The CDR3 has 13 residues. CDR1 is MNHEY, CDR2 SVGAGI, per germline. With 5 bases removed from V and 5 bases from J, the gap between germline ends came to 13 bases. The CDR3 DNA follows: TGTGCCAGCAGTCGGACCGGGACTGACGAGCAGTACTTC. Amino acids: CASSRTGTDEQYF.

The DNA for the CDR3 is TGTGCCTGGAGTGGGGACAGGACACACTCTGGAAACACCATATATTTT. Its translation is CAWSGDRTHSGNTIYF. The chain carries TRBV30 and TRBJ1-3; TRBD1 agrees at 8 bases. Germline assignment: CDR1 GTSNPN and CDR2 SVGIG (reference sequence). Unmatched junction bases numbered 5, after V lost 1 base and J lost 0 bases. This CDR3 has 16 residues. Full variable domain (remainder filled in from reference TRBV30 and TRBJ1-3): SQTIHQWPATLVQPVGSPLSLECTVEGTSNPNLYWYRQAAGRGLQLLFYSVGIGQISSEVPQNLSASRPQDRQFILSSKKLLLSDSGFYLCAWSGDRTHSGNTIYFGEGSWLTVV.

The gene calls are TRBV27 and TRBJ1-2, with D tentatively TRBD1 (5 bases). This CDR3 spans 14 amino acids. CDR1 MNHEY and CDR2 SMNVEV come from the germline V gene (reference sequence). V gave up 0 bases and J gave up 6 bases, with 11 bases separating them. The CDR3 loop is CASSLSPLGDGYTF. As DNA, the CDR3 is TGTGCCAGCAGTTTATCCCCCCTAGGGGATGGCTACACCTTC.

The chain combines TRBV7-9 with TRBJ1-6; D remains unclear. This CDR3 region has 15 residues. Deletions cut 6 bases from V and 1 base from J, with 10 bases between. CDR1 is SEHNR and CDR2 is FQNEAQ in the germline V gene (reference sequence). CDR3 sequence reads: CASSLTGSYNSPLHF. In nucleotides, the CDR3 is TGTGCCAGCAGTTTAACCGGGTCCTATAATTCACCCCTCCACTTT. The variable domain in full, completed from reference TRBV7-9 and TRBJ1-6, reads DTGVSQNPRHKITKRGQNVTFRCDPISEHNRLYWYRQTLGQGPEFLTYFQNEAQLEKSRLLSDRFSAERPKGSFSTLEIQRTEQGDSAMYLCASSLTGSYNSPLHFGNGTRLTVT.

The rearrangement uses TRBV3-1 (or the pseudogene TRBV3-2) and TRBJ2-7; 10 nucleotides line up with TRBD1. Germline CDR1 LGHDT, CDR2 YNNKEL (reference sequence). The V gene end was trimmed by 3 bases and the J gene end by 5 bases; junction bases not matched to a gene: 10. The CDR3 totals 16 residues. Here the CDR3 reads CASSHPPGQGIHEQYF. CDR3 nucleotide sequence: TGTGCCAGCAGCCATCCACCGGGACAGGGGATCCACGAGCAGTACTTC.

This chain connects TRBV13 to TRBJ1-3; the D gene is possibly TRBD1 (5 bases). Trimming shortened V by 3 bases and J by 2 bases, and 5 bases separated the two germline ends. The CDR3 has 13 amino acids. The V gene's germline CDR1 is PRHDT and CDR2 FYEKMQ (reference sequence). The CDR3 sequence is CASSLGPGNTIYF. The DNA of the CDR3 is TGTGCCAGCAGCTTGGGGCCTGGAAACACCATATATTTT. The complete variable domain, with remaining parts taken from reference TRBV13 and TRBJ1-3, reads AAGVIQSPRHLIKEKRETATLKCYPIPRHDTVYWYQQGPGQDPQFLISFYEKMQSDKGSIPDRFSAQQFSDYHSELNMSSLELGDSALYFCASSLGPGNTIYFGEGSWLTVV.

A word on this clone: This sample includes further DNA sequences coding for the same CDR3. The chain couples TRBV5-4 to TRBJ1-1; D is perhaps TRBD1 (6 bases). The CDR3 loop spans 12 amino acids. Trimming shortened V by 4 bases and J by 4 bases, and 8 bases separated the two germline ends. From germline, CDR1 is SGHNT and CDR2 YYREEE (reference sequence). CDR3 DNA sequence: TGTGCCAGCAGCCTGGACAGCACTGAAGCTTTCTTT. Its protein product is CASSLDSTEAFF.

V gene TRBV11-3 combines with J gene TRBJ2-5; 10 nucleotides align to TRBD2. V lost 5 bases and J lost 1; bases outside the gene matches: 7. The CDR3 runs 16 residues. CDR1 is SGHNT and CDR2 is YENEEA in the germline V gene. CDR3 DNA: TGTGCCAGCAGCCCCGGGACTAGCGTCCCCCAAGAGACCCAGTACTTC. Its translation is CASSPGTSVPQETQYF.

This clone was counted between two and nine times. CDR3 sequence reads: CASSYPREGNQPQHF. The CDR3 bases are TGTGCCAGCAGTTACCCCAGGGAGGGCAATCAGCCCCAGCATTTT. The chain recombines TRBV6-2 or TRBV6-3 with TRBJ1-5, with D perhaps matching TRBD1 (5 bases). The V gene's germline CDR1 is MNHEY and CDR2 SVGEGT. The CDR3 has 15 amino acids. Between the trimmed V and J ends, which lost 2 bases and 2 bases, there was a span of 10 bases.

The chain recombines TRBV3-1 (or the pseudogene TRBV3-2) with TRBJ1-2, with 12 bases lining up with TRBD1. This CDR3 is built from 14 residues. Germline CDR1 and CDR2: LGHDT and YNNKEL (reference sequence). J lost 8 bases, V lost 5 bases, and 6 bases had no gene match. In DNA form, the CDR3 reads TGTGCCAGCAGCAGGGACAGGGGGCCGCTAGGCTACACCTTC. This encodes CASSRDRGPLGYTF.

J is TRBJ2-2 and V is TRBV9; a weak D match, TRBD1 (5 bases). Trimming shortened V by 4 bases and J by 0 bases, and 16 bases separated the two germline ends. The CDR3 totals 17 residues. Germline loops: CDR1 SGDLS, CDR2 YYNGEE. CDR3 bases: TGTGCCAGCAGCAAAGAAGACAGATTCGCGAACACCGGGGAGCTGTTTTTT. This sequence encodes CASSKEDRFANTGELFF.

The chain recombines TRBV28 with TRBJ1-5; 11 bases line up with TRBD1. The germline gives CDR1 MDHEN, CDR2 SYDVKM. There are 17 residues in the CDR3. V shed 4 bases, J shed 1 base, and the junction held 6 bases outside the gene matches. The CDR3 is CASSSPGQGGSNQPQHF. Written as DNA, the CDR3 is TGTGCCAGCAGTTCTCCGGGACAGGGGGGAAGCAATCAGCCCCAGCATTTT.

This clone appeared a single time. Other DNA sequences of this sample code for an identical CDR3. The chain recombines TRBV9 with TRBJ1-2, with TRBD1 as a possible D gene (6 bases). The CDR3 has 15 amino acids. The V gene's germline CDR1 is SGDLS and CDR2 YYNGEE. V lost 0 bases and J 4 bases, leaving 13 bases between the germline ends. The CDR3 coding sequence is TGTGCCAGCAGCGTAGCCGGTGGGGGCCTCTATGGCTACACCTTC. Protein sequence: CASSVAGGGLYGYTF.

This rearrangement joins TRBV12-3 or TRBV12-4 to TRBJ2-2; D not resolved. The CDR3 covers 12 residues. V lost 6 bases and J 6 bases, leaving 8 bases between the germline ends. CDR3 region: CASRRSPGELFF. The CDR3, as DNA: TGTGCCAGCAGGCGTAGCCCCGGGGAGCTGTTTTTT.

The V call is TRBV11-3, the J call TRBJ1-4; the D gene is possibly TRBD1 (6 bases). This CDR3 spans 16 amino acids. Germline assignment: CDR1 SGHNT and CDR2 YENEEA. V lost 2 bases and J 9 bases, leaving 19 bases between the germline ends. The CDR3 bases are TGTGCCAGCAGCTTAAAGGTGGGCAGACAGGCAAAAAAACTGTTTTTT. Protein: CASSLKVGRQAKKLFF.

V and J are TRBV29-1 and TRBJ1-4, with TRBD1 matching 9 bases. Germline-derived CDR1 and CDR2 are SQVTM and ANQGSEA. The CDR3 consists of 13 residues. J lost 10 bases, V lost 6 bases, and 9 bases had no gene match. As DNA, the CDR3 is TGCAGCGTAATACAGGGGGCTGGCGGAAAACTGTTTTTT. Its protein is CSVIQGAGGKLFF.

This clone was recorded a few times. The chain couples TRBV28 to TRBJ1-1; 7 bases align to TRBD1. The V and J ends lost 3 bases and 5 bases, in that order; junction bases with no gene match: 12. Looked up from germline, CDR1 is MDHEN and CDR2 is SYDVKM. The CDR3 is 16 amino acids. The chain's CDR3 is CASSFEAGGTGTEAFF. The CDR3 DNA sequence: TGTGCCAGCAGTTTCGAGGCAGGGGGTACAGGGACTGAAGCTTTCTTT.

This clone was seen once. J is TRBJ1-2 and V is TRBV6-6, with TRBD1 matching over 8 bases. V was clipped by 0 bases and J by 5 bases; unmatched bases: 8. The CDR3 runs 16 residues. CDR1 is MNHNY, CDR2 SVGAGI, per germline (reference sequence). The CDR3 is CASSYSGQGSGYGYTF. In nucleotides, the CDR3 is TGTGCCAGCAGTTACTCCGGACAGGGTTCAGGGTATGGCTACACCTTC.

The CDR3 coding sequence is TGCAGCGTTGATTTCTCCAGGGGTGTTGGCTACACCTTC. This codes for CSVDFSRGVGYTF. This rearrangement joins TRBV29-1 to TRBJ1-2; weak D call: TRBD1 (6 bases). This CDR3 contains 13 residues. Germline V gene sequence: CDR1 SQVTM, CDR2 ANQGSEA. V dropped 3 bases and J dropped 7 bases, with 15 bases sitting between them.

This clone was detected once. The CDR3 region is CAREQGGGYTF. Here the CDR3 DNA reads TGTGCCAGGGAACAGGGGGGAGGCTACACCTTC. The J gene is TRBJ1-2, the V gene TRBV2, with 8 bases that match TRBD1. Germline V gene sequence: CDR1 SNHLY, CDR2 FYNNEI. V lost 9 bases, J lost 8 bases, and 5 bases stayed unmatched. The CDR3 spans 11 residues.